The next 20 T cell receptor beta chains were all read from a single sample in a study of human T cells and chemical hapten exposure. Regarding time point: patch test 3, about 24 weeks after DPC sensitization. The treatment: therapeutic diphenylcyclopropenone sensitization with weekly scalp DPC. Using its own MiXCR run on the RACE reads, TCRdb lists one record per CDR3 protein. The sample holds about 120,000 distinct CDR3 sequences; around 11% are singletons and the top ten take 2.4%. The specimen comprised whole blood, sampled in connection with sensitization to the hapten diphenylcyclopropenone (DPC). The receptors stem from a woman between 45 and 65 years old with alopecia areata. Some clones in this sample may be carry-over from other donors' samples.

The chain has TRBV24-1 and TRBJ2-5, with D hard to call. The germline CDR1 and CDR2 sequences are KGHDR and SFDVKD. The CDR3 is 12 amino acids. The V and J ends lost 3 bases and 5 bases respectively, with 6 bases between them. The CDR3 DNA reads as TGTGCCACCAGTGATCGCGTGGAGACCCAGTACTTC. Amino acid sequence: CATSDRVETQYF.

This clonotype was seen at least ten times. The CDR3 region is CASSQIRYRLARTQYF. The CDR3 DNA follows: TGCGCCAGCAGTCAAATTCGGTACAGGCTCGCGCGTACGCAGTATTTT. The genes are TRBV23-1 and TRBJ2-3; TRBD1 is a possible D gene (5 bases). TRBV23-1 falls under the ORF class, with uncertain function. With 2 bases removed from V and 8 bases from J, the gap between germline ends came to 20 bases. The CDR3 sequence is 16 residues long.

The chain joins TRBV7-2 to TRBJ2-7; D is unclear. The length of the CDR3 is 14 residues. CDR1 is SGHTA, CDR2 FQGNSA, per germline. V dropped 1 base and J dropped 2 bases, with 9 bases sitting between them. The CDR3 DNA reads TGTGCCAGCAGCTTAGAGGCTATACCCTACGAGCAGTACTTC. Translation gives CASSLEAIPYEQYF. Looking up the rest from reference TRBV7-2 and TRBJ2-7 gives the full variable domain: GAGVSQSPSNKVTEKGKDVELRCDPISGHTALYWYRQSLGQGLEFLIYFQGNSAPDKSGLPSDRFSAERTGGSVSTLTIQRTQQEDSAVYLCASSLEAIPYEQYFGPGTRLTVT.

In its sample, this clonotype was seen a few times. This rearrangement joins TRBV4-1 to TRBJ1-1, with TRBD1 as a possible D gene (6 bases). V gave up 6 bases and J gave up 2 bases, with 7 bases separating them. This CDR3 has 12 residues. Germline V gene data show CDR1 as MGHRA and CDR2 as YSYEKL. The CDR3 loop reads CASSGGNTEAFF. The CDR3 bases are TGCGCCAGCAGTGGGGGCAACACTGAAGCTTTCTTT.

The rearrangement joins TRBV20-1 to TRBJ1-1; 7 positions agree with TRBD1. V lost 6 bases to trimming and J lost 1 base; unmatched junction nucleotides: 11. Germline loops: CDR1 DFQATT, CDR2 SNEGSKA (reference sequence). The CDR3 spans 15 residues. The CDR3 loop reads CSALNPRGWNTEAFF. The CDR3 DNA sequence: TGCAGTGCCCTAAATCCCAGGGGGTGGAACACTGAAGCTTTCTTT.

The table lists this clonotype with a few counts. The chain combines TRBV5-1 with TRBJ2-5; the match to TRBD1 covers 8 bases. This CDR3 is 15 amino acids long. J was trimmed by 5 bases and V by 4 bases; bases with no gene match: 10. Germline V CDR1 and CDR2: SGHRS, YFSETQ. The CDR3 region is CASSPVTGVKETQYF. The DNA for the CDR3 is TGCGCCAGCAGCCCCGTGACAGGGGTTAAGGAGACCCAGTACTTC.

This clonotype was detected a few times. The chain employs TRBV29-1 and TRBJ1-5, with D hard to call. V was pared by 5 bases and J by 5 bases, with 13 bases between. From germline, CDR1 is SQVTM and CDR2 ANQGSEA. The CDR3 runs to 13 residues. CDR3 nucleotide sequence: TGCAGCGTTATGGTGCAGATCGATCAGCCCCAGCATTTT. This sequence encodes CSVMVQIDQPQHF.

This clonotype was seen more than once but under ten times. The gene calls are TRBV11-2 and TRBJ2-7, with 7 bases aligning to TRBD1. The CDR3 runs to 15 residues. Germline V CDR1 and CDR2: SGHAT, FQNNGV. V lost 2 bases and J lost 2; bases outside the gene matches: 6. CDR3 nucleotide sequence: TGTGCCAGCAGCTTAATCCGGGACAGTACCTACGAGCAGTACTTC. This encodes CASSLIRDSTYEQYF. The full variable domain, completed using reference TRBV11-2 and TRBJ2-7, is EAGVAQSPRYKIIEKRQSVAFWCNPISGHATLYWYQQILGQGPKLLIQFQNNGVVDDSQLPKDRFSAERLKGVDSTLKIQPAKLEDSAVYLCASSLIRDSTYEQYFGPGTRLTVT.

J is TRBJ1-1 and V is TRBV6-1; 8 nucleotides align to TRBD1. The CDR3 runs to 15 residues. The V gene's germline CDR1 is MNHNS and CDR2 SASEGT. The junction had 5 bases not matched to a gene; V was cut back by 4 bases and J by 1 base. For the CDR3, the DNA is TGTGCCAGCAGTGGAGGGACAGGCTGGAACACTGAAGCTTTCTTT. This translates into CASSGGTGWNTEAFF.

This clonotype was seen only a few times. J is TRBJ2-6 and V is TRBV2; D is unresolved. CDR1 and CDR2 from the germline V gene are SNHLY and FYNNEI. The CDR3 loop spans 14 amino acids. Deletions cut 2 bases from V and 2 bases from J, with 4 bases between. The DNA of the CDR3 is TGTGCCAGCAGTGAAAACCCTGGGGCCAACGTCCTGACTTTC. Translation: CASSENPGANVLTF. The variable domain in full, with the rest retrieved from reference TRBV2 and TRBJ2-6, is EPEVTQTPSHQVTQMGQEVILRCVPISNHLYFYWYRQILGQKVEFLVSFYNNEISEKSEIFDDQFSVERPDGSNFTLKIRSTKLEDSAMYFCASSENPGANVLTFGAGSRLTVL.

Only a few counts were recorded for this clonotype. The chain employs TRBV30 and TRBJ2-5, with TRBD2 matching over 9 bases. The CDR3 is made up of 13 amino acids. Germline values: CDR1 GTSNPN, CDR2 SVGIG (reference sequence). After removal of 2 bases from V and 6 bases from J, the junction contained 4 bases not matched to a gene. CDR3 DNA sequence: TGTGCCTGGAGTCTTAGCGGGAGTCAGACCCAGTACTTC. Protein sequence: CAWSLSGSQTQYF.

This clonotype was seen ten or more times. The rearrangement links TRBV9 to TRBJ2-5, with a possible D match to TRBD2 (5 bases). The CDR3 is made up of 15 amino acids. CDR1 and CDR2 from the germline V gene are SGDLS and YYNGEE. V was pared by 4 bases and J by 5 bases, with 18 bases between. CDR3 in DNA: TGTGCCAGCAGCCCCTTCGAGGGAAGTAAGGAGACCCAGTACTTC. The encoded protein is CASSPFEGSKETQYF.

This clonotype was detected a few times. The chain uses TRBV28 and TRBJ2-7; D possibly corresponds to TRBD2 (6 bases). Germline V CDR1 and CDR2: MDHEN, SYDVKM. This CDR3 spans 18 amino acids. V was cut by 2 bases and J by 1 base, with 21 bases left in between. The CDR3 nucleotides are TGTGCCAGCAGTTTACAAAGGGTAGGGACTTACCGTTCCTACGAGCAGTACTTC. Translated, it gives CASSLQRVGTYRSYEQYF.

This sequence joins TRBV29-1 and TRBJ2-7; D unclear. Deletions cut 6 bases from V and 0 bases from J, with 12 bases between. CDR1 and CDR2 from the germline V gene are SQVTM and ANQGSEA. The CDR3 spans 13 residues. The CDR3 sequence: CSVTPVSSYEQYF. DNA of the CDR3: TGCAGCGTCACACCAGTGAGCTCCTACGAGCAGTACTTC.

In this sample, this clonotype turned up a few times. The DNA of the CDR3 is TGTGCCATCAGTGAGTCTAGTCTATCCTTATACGAGCAGTACTTC. As protein: CAISESSLSLYEQYF. This rearrangement joins TRBV10-3 to TRBJ2-7, with D unresolved. Deletions cut 0 bases from V and 4 bases from J, with 13 bases between. The CDR3 is 15 residues long. Germline V gene data show CDR1 as ENHRY and CDR2 as SYGVKD.

This clonotype was seen ten or more times. This chain connects TRBV6-5 to TRBJ1-5, with TRBD1 matching over 8 bases. Germline loops: CDR1 MNHEY, CDR2 SVGAGI. The junction had 10 bases not matched to a gene; V was cut back by 5 bases and J by 7 bases. The CDR3 length is 15 residues. The CDR3 DNA sequence: TGTGCCAGCAGTACGACAGGGACAGGAGGCCAGCCCCAGCATTTT. As protein: CASSTTGTGGQPQHF.

Ten or more counts support this clonotype. The chain has TRBV9 and TRBJ2-7; weak D call: TRBD2 (6 bases). Germline CDR1 and CDR2: SGDLS and YYNGEE. V lost 0 bases and J lost 6, with 10 bases in between. There are 13 residues in the CDR3. The CDR3 loop is CASSVGGVSEQYF. CDR3 DNA: TGTGCCAGCAGCGTAGGGGGGGTTTCCGAGCAGTACTTC.

Ten or more counts support this clonotype. This chain links TRBV9 with TRBJ2-3; D is uncertain. The germline V gene has CDR1 SGDLS and CDR2 YYNGEE. CDR3 length: 13 amino acids. Trimming removed 3 bases from V and 5 bases from J, with 10 bases in between. The CDR3 reads CASSATLKDTQYF. The CDR3 nucleotides are TGTGCCAGCAGCGCCACGCTAAAAGATACGCAGTATTTT. The complete variable domain, with remaining parts taken from reference TRBV9 and TRBJ2-3, reads DSGVTQTPKHLITATGQRVTLRCSPRSGDLSVYWYQQSLDQGLQFLIQYYNGEERAKGNILERFSAQQFPDLHSELNLSSLELGDSALYFCASSATLKDTQYFGPGTRLTVL.

The chain couples TRBV20-1 to TRBJ1-3; D gene unclear. CDR1 DFQATT and CDR2 SNEGSKA come from the germline V gene (reference sequence). The CDR3 covers 12 residues. V was clipped by 4 bases and J by 11 bases, with 15 bases between them. The CDR3 reads CSATTGISAIYF. The CDR3 DNA is TGCAGTGCTACGACGGGGATAAGCGCCATATATTTT.

This clonotype was seen a handful of times. The J gene is TRBJ2-7, the V gene TRBV6-6, with D possibly being TRBD1 or TRBD2 (6 bases each). Trimming took 2 bases from V and 7 from J, leaving 12 bases between them. Germline V gene lookup returns CDR1 MNHNY and CDR2 SVGAGI (reference sequence). The CDR3 totals 13 residues. DNA for the CDR3: TGTGCCAGCAGTTACGGCAGGGGAGGAGAGCAGTACTTC. It codes for CASSYGRGGEQYF.